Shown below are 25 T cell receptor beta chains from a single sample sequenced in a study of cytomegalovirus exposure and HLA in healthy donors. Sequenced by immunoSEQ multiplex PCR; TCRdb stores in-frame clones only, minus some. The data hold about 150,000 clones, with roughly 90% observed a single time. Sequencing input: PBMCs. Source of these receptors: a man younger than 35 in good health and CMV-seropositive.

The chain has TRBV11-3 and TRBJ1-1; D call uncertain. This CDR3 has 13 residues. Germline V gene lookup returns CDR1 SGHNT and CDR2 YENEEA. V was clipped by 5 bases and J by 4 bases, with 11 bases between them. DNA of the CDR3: TGTGCCAGCAGCCTCAGTCCCATCACTGAAGCTTTCTTT. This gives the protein CASSLSPITEAFF.

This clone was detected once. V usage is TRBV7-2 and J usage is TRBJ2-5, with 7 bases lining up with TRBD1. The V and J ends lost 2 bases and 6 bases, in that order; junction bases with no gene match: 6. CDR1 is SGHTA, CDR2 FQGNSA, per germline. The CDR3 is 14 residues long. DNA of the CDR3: TGTGCCAGCAGCTTACGGAGACAGGGACAGACCCAGTACTTC. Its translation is CASSLRRQGQTQYF. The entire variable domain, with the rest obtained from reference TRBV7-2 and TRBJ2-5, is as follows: GAGVSQSPSNKVTEKGKDVELRCDPISGHTALYWYRQSLGQGLEFLIYFQGNSAPDKSGLPSDRFSAERTGGSVSTLTIQRTQQEDSAVYLCASSLRRQGQTQYFGPGTRLLVL.

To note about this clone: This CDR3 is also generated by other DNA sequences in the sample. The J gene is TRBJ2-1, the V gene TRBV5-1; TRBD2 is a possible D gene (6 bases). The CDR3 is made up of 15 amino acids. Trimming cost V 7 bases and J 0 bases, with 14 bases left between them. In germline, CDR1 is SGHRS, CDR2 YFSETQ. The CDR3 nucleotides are TGCGCCAGCTCTCCCGGGGACTCCTCCTACAATGAGCAGTTCTTC. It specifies CASSPGDSSYNEQFF.

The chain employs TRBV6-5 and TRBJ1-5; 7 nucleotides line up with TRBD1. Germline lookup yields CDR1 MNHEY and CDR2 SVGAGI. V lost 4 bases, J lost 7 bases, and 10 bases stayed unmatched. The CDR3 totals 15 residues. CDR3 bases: TGTGCCAGCAGTTTCCGACAGGGTATGAGCCAGCCCCAGCATTTT. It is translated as CASSFRQGMSQPQHF.

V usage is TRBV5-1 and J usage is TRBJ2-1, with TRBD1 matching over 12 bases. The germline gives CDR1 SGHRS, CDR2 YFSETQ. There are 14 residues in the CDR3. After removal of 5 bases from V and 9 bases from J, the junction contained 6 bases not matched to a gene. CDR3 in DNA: TGCGCCAGCAGGTCGGGACAGGGGGCAGGTGAGCAGTTCTTC. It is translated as CASRSGQGAGEQFF.

The DNA of the CDR3 is TGTGCCAGCAGCGTAGTCAGGAGCACAGATACGCAGTATTTT. Protein sequence: CASSVVRSTDTQYF. The chain has TRBV9 and TRBJ2-3; D is unclear. Trimming removed 0 bases at V and 0 bases at J, with 5 bases between. The CDR3 has 14 amino acids. Germline V gives CDR1 SGDLS, CDR2 YYNGEE.

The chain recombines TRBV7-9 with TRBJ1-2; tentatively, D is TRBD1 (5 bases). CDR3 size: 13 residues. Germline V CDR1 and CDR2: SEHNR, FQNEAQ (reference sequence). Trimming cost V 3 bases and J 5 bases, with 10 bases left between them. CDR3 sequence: CASSLGRVYGYTF. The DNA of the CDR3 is TGTGCCAGCAGCTTGGGCAGGGTGTATGGCTACACCTTC.

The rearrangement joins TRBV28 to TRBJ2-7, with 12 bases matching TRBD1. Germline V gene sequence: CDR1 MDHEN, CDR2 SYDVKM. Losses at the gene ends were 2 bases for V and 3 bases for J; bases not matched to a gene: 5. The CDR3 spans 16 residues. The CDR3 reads CASSLGGTGGYYEQYF. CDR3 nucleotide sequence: TGTGCCAGCAGTTTAGGGGGGACAGGGGGCTACTACGAGCAGTACTTC. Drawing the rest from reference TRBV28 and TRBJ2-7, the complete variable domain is DVKVTQSSRYLVKRTGEKVFLECVQDMDHENMFWYRQDPGLGLRLIYFSYDVKMKEKGDIPEGYSVSREKKERFSLILESASTNQTSMYLCASSLGGTGGYYEQYFGPGTRLTVT.

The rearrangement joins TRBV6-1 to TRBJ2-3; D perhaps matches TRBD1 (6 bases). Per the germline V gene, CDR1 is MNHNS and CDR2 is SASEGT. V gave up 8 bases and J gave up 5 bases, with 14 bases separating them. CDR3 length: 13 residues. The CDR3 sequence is CASERGSVDTQYF. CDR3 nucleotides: TGTGCCAGCGAGAGGGGGTCGGTAGATACGCAGTATTTT.

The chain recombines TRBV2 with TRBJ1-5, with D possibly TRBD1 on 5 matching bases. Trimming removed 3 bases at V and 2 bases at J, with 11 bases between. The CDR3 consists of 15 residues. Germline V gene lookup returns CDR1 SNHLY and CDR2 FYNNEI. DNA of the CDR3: TGTGCCAGCAGTGAGGGGCAGGTTGGCAATCAGCCCCAGCATTTT. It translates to CASSEGQVGNQPQHF.

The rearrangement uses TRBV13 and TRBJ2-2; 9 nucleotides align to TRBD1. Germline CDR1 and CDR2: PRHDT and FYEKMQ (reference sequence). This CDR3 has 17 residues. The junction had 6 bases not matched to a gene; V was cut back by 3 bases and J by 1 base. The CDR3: CASSFAQTGGNTGELFF. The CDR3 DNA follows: TGTGCCAGCAGCTTTGCTCAGACAGGGGGGAACACCGGGGAGCTGTTTTTT.

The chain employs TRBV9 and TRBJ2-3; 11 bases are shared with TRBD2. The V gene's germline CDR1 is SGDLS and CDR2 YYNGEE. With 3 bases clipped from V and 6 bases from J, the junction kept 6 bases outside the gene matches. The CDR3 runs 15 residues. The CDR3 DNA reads TGTGCCAGCAGCGGAACCGGGACTAGCGGCGATACGCAGTATTTT. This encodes CASSGTGTSGDTQYF.

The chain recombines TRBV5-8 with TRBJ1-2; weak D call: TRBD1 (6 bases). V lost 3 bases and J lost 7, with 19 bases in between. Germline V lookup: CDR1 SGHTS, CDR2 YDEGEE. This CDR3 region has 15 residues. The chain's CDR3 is CASSSGQRLFGGYTF. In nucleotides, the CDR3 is TGTGCCAGCAGCTCTGGACAGCGTTTGTTTGGTGGCTACACCTTC.

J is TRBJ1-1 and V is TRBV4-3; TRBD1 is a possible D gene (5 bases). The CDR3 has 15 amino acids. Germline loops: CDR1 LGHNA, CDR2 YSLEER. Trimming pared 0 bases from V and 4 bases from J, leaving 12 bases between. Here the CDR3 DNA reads TGCGCCAGCAGCCAAGACTGGGGGGGTGGCACTGAAGCTTTCTTT. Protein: CASSQDWGGGTEAFF.

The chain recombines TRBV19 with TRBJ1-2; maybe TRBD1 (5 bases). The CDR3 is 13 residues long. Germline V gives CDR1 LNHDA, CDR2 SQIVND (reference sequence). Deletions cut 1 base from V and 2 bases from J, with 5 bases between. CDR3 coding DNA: TGTGCCAGTAGTATAGCAGGGAACTATGGCTACACCTTC. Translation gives CASSIAGNYGYTF.

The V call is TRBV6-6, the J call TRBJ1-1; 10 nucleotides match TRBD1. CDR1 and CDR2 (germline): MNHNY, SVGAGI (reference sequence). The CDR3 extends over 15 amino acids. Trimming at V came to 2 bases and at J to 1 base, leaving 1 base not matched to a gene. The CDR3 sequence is CASSYGDRGNTEAFF. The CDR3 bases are TGTGCCAGCAGTTACGGGGACAGGGGGAACACTGAAGCTTTCTTT.

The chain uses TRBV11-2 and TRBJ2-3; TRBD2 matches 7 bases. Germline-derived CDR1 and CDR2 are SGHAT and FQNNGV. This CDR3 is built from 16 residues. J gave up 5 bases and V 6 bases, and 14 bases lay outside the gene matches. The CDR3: CASSNLGGGPLDTQYF. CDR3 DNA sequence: TGTGCCAGCAGTAACTTGGGGGGAGGGCCTTTAGATACGCAGTATTTT.

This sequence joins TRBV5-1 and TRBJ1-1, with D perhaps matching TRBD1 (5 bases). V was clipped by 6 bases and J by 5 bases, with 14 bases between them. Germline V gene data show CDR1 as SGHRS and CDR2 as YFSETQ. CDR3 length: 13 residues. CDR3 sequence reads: CASIGDGGTEAFF. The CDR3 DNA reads TGCGCCAGCATCGGGGACGGGGGGACTGAAGCTTTCTTT.

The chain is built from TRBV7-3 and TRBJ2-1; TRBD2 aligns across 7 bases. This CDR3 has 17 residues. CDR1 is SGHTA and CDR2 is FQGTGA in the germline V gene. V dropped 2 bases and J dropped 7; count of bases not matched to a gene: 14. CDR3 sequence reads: CASSLPRDSGSVNEQFF. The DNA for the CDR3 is TGTGCCAGCAGCTTACCCCGCGATAGCGGGTCTGTTAATGAGCAGTTCTTC.

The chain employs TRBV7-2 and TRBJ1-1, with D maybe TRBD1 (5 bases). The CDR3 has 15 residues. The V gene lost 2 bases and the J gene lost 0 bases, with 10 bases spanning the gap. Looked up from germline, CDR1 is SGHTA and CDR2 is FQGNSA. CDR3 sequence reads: CASSLSQVLNTEAFF. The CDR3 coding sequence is TGTGCCAGCAGCTTATCACAGGTGTTGAACACTGAAGCTTTCTTT.

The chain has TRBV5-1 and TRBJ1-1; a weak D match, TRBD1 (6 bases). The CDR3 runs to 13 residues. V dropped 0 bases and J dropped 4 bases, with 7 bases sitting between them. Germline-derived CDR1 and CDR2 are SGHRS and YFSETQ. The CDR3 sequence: CASSLEGVTEAFF. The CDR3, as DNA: TGCGCCAGCAGCTTGGAGGGGGTCACTGAAGCTTTCTTT.

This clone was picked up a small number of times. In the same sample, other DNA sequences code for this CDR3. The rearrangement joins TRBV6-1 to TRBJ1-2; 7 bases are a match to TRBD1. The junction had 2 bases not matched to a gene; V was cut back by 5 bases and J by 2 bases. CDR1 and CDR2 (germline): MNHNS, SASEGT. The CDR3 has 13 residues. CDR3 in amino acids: CASSRQGNYGYTF. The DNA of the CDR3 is TGTGCCAGCAGTCGACAGGGCAACTATGGCTACACCTTC.

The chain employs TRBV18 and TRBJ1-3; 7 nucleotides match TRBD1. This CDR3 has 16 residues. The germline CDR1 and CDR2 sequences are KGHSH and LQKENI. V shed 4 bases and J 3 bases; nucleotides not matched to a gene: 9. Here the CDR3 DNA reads TGTGCCAGCTCACTGGAAGACAGGGTGATTGGAAACACCATATATTTT. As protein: CASSLEDRVIGNTIYF.

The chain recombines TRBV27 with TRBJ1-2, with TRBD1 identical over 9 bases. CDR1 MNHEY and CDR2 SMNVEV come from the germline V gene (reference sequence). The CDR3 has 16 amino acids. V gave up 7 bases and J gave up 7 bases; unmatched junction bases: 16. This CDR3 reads CASTSGRDRVLSGYTF. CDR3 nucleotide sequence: TGTGCCAGCACCAGCGGGAGGGACAGGGTTTTGTCTGGCTACACCTTC.

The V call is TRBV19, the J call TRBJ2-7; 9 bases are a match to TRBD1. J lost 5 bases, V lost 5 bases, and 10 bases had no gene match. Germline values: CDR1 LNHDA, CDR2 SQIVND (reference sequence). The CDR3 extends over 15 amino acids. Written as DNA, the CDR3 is TGTGCCAGTAGTCCCGCGAGGACAGGGGTTGACGAGCAGTACTTC. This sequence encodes CASSPARTGVDEQYF.